The rows below give T cell receptor beta chains drawn from one sample of a study of spatial heterogeneity in lung cancer. MiXCR was run by TCRdb on the 5' RACE reads, yielding one entry per CDR3 protein. The sample lists roughly 28,000 distinct CDR3 sequences; 8.4% were seen once. The material was PBMCs, obtained at surgery. The receptor set was obtained from a female donor with early-stage non-small cell lung cancer. Each CDR3 is given with its conserved first and last residue. Each record gives: J gene, D gene, clone size, V gene, CDR3 DNA, CDR3 protein. The D gene is left open where the match is weak. Only part of the rows carry a size: once, few, many, or a class if the clone is expanded.

j_gene: TRBJ2-1; d_gene: .; abundance: .; v_gene: TRBV10-3; CDR3nt: TGTGCCACTTCAGTTATCTCCTACAATGAGCAGTTCTTC; CDR3aa: CATSVISYNEQFF
j_gene: TRBJ2-3; d_gene: TRBD2; abundance: many; v_gene: TRBV15; CDR3nt: TGTGCCACCAGCAGCCCGGGACTAGCCACAGATACGCAGTATTTT; CDR3aa: CATSSPGLATDTQYF
j_gene: TRBJ2-5; d_gene: .; abundance: many; v_gene: TRBV28; CDR3nt: TGTGCCAGCAGTTTAGAAGGGACCCAGTACTTC; CDR3aa: CASSLEGTQYF
j_gene: TRBJ2-3; d_gene: .; abundance: many; v_gene: TRBV11-1; CDR3nt: TGTGCCAGCACCGAAGGAAGGCACTCGCGAGGGTATACGCAGTATTTT; CDR3aa: CASTEGRHSRGYTQYF
j_gene: TRBJ1-1; d_gene: .; abundance: .; v_gene: TRBV10-3; CDR3nt: TGTGCCATCAGAGGGGGTCTGAACACTGAAGCTTTCTTT; CDR3aa: CAIRGGLNTEAFF
j_gene: TRBJ2-7; d_gene: TRBD1; abundance: many; v_gene: TRBV28; CDR3nt: TGTGCCAGCCAAACAGGGGGCTATGTCTACGAGCAGTACTTC; CDR3aa: CASQTGGYVYEQYF
j_gene: TRBJ2-3; d_gene: .; abundance: many; v_gene: TRBV7-6; CDR3nt: TGTGCCAGCAGCTTAGGGGGAGCAAACCCGGATACGCAGTATTTT; CDR3aa: CASSLGGANPDTQYF
j_gene: TRBJ1-4; d_gene: .; abundance: many; v_gene: TRBV10-3; CDR3nt: TGTGCCATCAGTGTAGGGGTGAATGAAAAACTGTTTTTT; CDR3aa: CAISVGVNEKLFF
j_gene: TRBJ2-7; d_gene: .; abundance: many; v_gene: TRBV28; CDR3nt: TGTGCCAGCAGTAGTTTGGGGTTTAACTACGAGCAGTACTTC; CDR3aa: CASSSLGFNYEQYF
j_gene: TRBJ2-5; d_gene: .; abundance: many; v_gene: TRBV7-9; CDR3nt: TGTGCCAGCAGCTTAGATCCGAGGGTTTATGAGACCCAGTACTTC; CDR3aa: CASSLDPRVYETQYF
j_gene: TRBJ2-2; d_gene: .; abundance: many; v_gene: TRBV4-2; CDR3nt: TGTGCCAGCAGCCAAAGTAGGGCGGCCACCGGGGAGCTGTTTTTT; CDR3aa: CASSQSRAATGELFF
j_gene: TRBJ2-2; d_gene: .; abundance: few; v_gene: TRBV10-1; CDR3nt: TGCGCCAGCAGTGATGGGGGGAGTAACACCGGGGAGCTGTTTTTT; CDR3aa: CASSDGGSNTGELFF
j_gene: TRBJ2-7; d_gene: .; abundance: few; v_gene: TRBV7-9; CDR3nt: TGTGCCAGCAGCTTGGGGAGGAGCTACGAGCAGTACTTC; CDR3aa: CASSLGRSYEQYF
j_gene: TRBJ2-1; d_gene: TRBD2; abundance: .; v_gene: TRBV20-1; CDR3nt: TGCAGTGCCAAAGCTAGCGGGTACCATGAGCAGTTCTTC; CDR3aa: CSAKASGYHEQFF
j_gene: TRBJ2-5; d_gene: .; abundance: .; v_gene: TRBV6-5; CDR3nt: TGTGCCAGCAGTGCAGGACCGAACCAAGAGACCCAGTACTTC; CDR3aa: CASSAGPNQETQYF
j_gene: TRBJ1-1; d_gene: .; abundance: few; v_gene: TRBV20-1; CDR3nt: TGCAGTGCTCAGACTATTCAACGCACTGAAGCTTTCTTT; CDR3aa: CSAQTIQRTEAFF
j_gene: TRBJ2-3; d_gene: .; abundance: many; v_gene: TRBV3-1; CDR3nt: TGTGCCAGCAGCCGCGGCCGAACCCCAAATACGCAGTATTTT; CDR3aa: CASSRGRTPNTQYF
j_gene: TRBJ1-2; d_gene: .; abundance: many; v_gene: TRBV14; CDR3nt: TGTGCCAGCAGCGTGCTGGGCTATGGCTACACCTTC; CDR3aa: CASSVLGYGYTF
j_gene: TRBJ1-3; d_gene: .; abundance: many; v_gene: TRBV10-1; CDR3nt: TGCGCCAGCAGTGATAAATTCTCTGGAAACACCATATATTTT; CDR3aa: CASSDKFSGNTIYF
j_gene: TRBJ2-2; d_gene: TRBD1; abundance: many; v_gene: TRBV11-2; CDR3nt: TGTGCCAGCAGCCCGGGGTTAGGACAGGGGACGAACACCGGGGAGCTGTTTTTT; CDR3aa: CASSPGLGQGTNTGELFF
j_gene: TRBJ2-7; d_gene: .; abundance: .; v_gene: TRBV9; CDR3nt: TGTGCCAGCAGCGTAGCGTTCAGCCCCTACGAGCAGTACTTC; CDR3aa: CASSVAFSPYEQYF
j_gene: TRBJ2-5; d_gene: .; abundance: many; v_gene: TRBV12-3/TRBV12-4; CDR3nt: TGTGCCAGCAGTTTGCCGTTTCAAGAGACCCAGTACTTC; CDR3aa: CASSLPFQETQYF
j_gene: TRBJ2-1; d_gene: TRBD1; abundance: .; v_gene: TRBV2; CDR3nt: TGTGCCAGCAGGGACAGGGCAGCAATCAGTGAGCAGTTCTTC; CDR3aa: CASRDRAAISEQFF
j_gene: TRBJ2-1; d_gene: TRBD2; abundance: many; v_gene: TRBV10-3; CDR3nt: TGTGCCATCAGTGAGTCGTTGGGACTAGCGGGAAGGATGTCCTACAATGAGCAGTTCTTC; CDR3aa: CAISESLGLAGRMSYNEQFF
j_gene: TRBJ1-5; d_gene: .; abundance: many; v_gene: TRBV6-2/TRBV6-3; CDR3nt: TGTGCCAGCAGTTACCGGGGCCTTAGCAATCAGCCCCAGCATTTT; CDR3aa: CASSYRGLSNQPQHF
j_gene: TRBJ2-2; d_gene: TRBD2; abundance: .; v_gene: TRBV7-3; CDR3nt: TGTGCCAGCAGCTCTCTAGCGGGGAACACCGGGGAGCTGTTTTTT; CDR3aa: CASSSLAGNTGELFF
j_gene: TRBJ2-2; d_gene: TRBD1; abundance: medium-sized; v_gene: TRBV20-1; CDR3nt: TGCAGTGCTAGGGACAGGGAAGCCGGGGAGCTGTTTTTT; CDR3aa: CSARDREAGELFF
j_gene: TRBJ1-5; d_gene: .; abundance: many; v_gene: TRBV18; CDR3nt: TGTGCCAGCTCACCCACTATGATAGGATTCAATCAGCCCCAGCATTTT; CDR3aa: CASSPTMIGFNQPQHF
j_gene: TRBJ2-2; d_gene: TRBD1; abundance: many; v_gene: TRBV29-1; CDR3nt: TGCAGCGCTGACAGGGCCGGGGAGCTGTTTTTT; CDR3aa: CSADRAGELFF
j_gene: TRBJ1-5; d_gene: TRBD1; abundance: few; v_gene: TRBV7-2; CDR3nt: TGTGCCAGCAGCTTAGTGGGGACAGGCGGACAGCCCCAGCATTTT; CDR3aa: CASSLVGTGGQPQHF
j_gene: TRBJ2-2; d_gene: .; abundance: many; v_gene: TRBV18; CDR3nt: TGTGCCAGCTCACCACCTAGGACCGGGGAGCTGTTTTTT; CDR3aa: CASSPPRTGELFF
j_gene: TRBJ2-5; d_gene: TRBD2; abundance: few; v_gene: TRBV12-3/TRBV12-4; CDR3nt: TGTGCCAGCAGTTCCGGATCTAGCGGGTGGGGGGAGACCCAGTACTTC; CDR3aa: CASSSGSSGWGETQYF
j_gene: TRBJ2-5; d_gene: .; abundance: many; v_gene: TRBV5-6; CDR3nt: TGTGCCAGCAGCTTCGGGGGAGAACAAGAGACCCAGTACTTC; CDR3aa: CASSFGGEQETQYF
j_gene: TRBJ2-3; d_gene: TRBD2; abundance: few; v_gene: TRBV7-9; CDR3nt: TGTGCCAGCAGCCAAGGACTAGCGCGAACAGATACGCAGTATTTT; CDR3aa: CASSQGLARTDTQYF
j_gene: TRBJ2-1; d_gene: TRBD2; abundance: many; v_gene: TRBV20-1; CDR3nt: TGCAGTGCTAGAGGGGCCCCAACTAGCGGGCCCTCCTACAATGAGCAGTTCTTC; CDR3aa: CSARGAPTSGPSYNEQFF
j_gene: TRBJ2-5; d_gene: .; abundance: many; v_gene: TRBV7-9; CDR3nt: TGTGCCAGCAGCTTAGAGGCAGGGAGGGAGACCCAGTACTTC; CDR3aa: CASSLEAGRETQYF
j_gene: TRBJ2-2; d_gene: .; abundance: .; v_gene: TRBV6-5; CDR3nt: TGTGCCAGCAGTTACTTGCGACAGATCACCGGGGAGCTGTTTTTT; CDR3aa: CASSYLRQITGELFF
j_gene: TRBJ2-4; d_gene: .; abundance: many; v_gene: TRBV20-1; CDR3nt: TGCAGTGCGTCCGAACTTCGTGTGAGGGATCTAGCCAAAAACATTCAGTACTTC; CDR3aa: CSASELRVRDLAKNIQYF
j_gene: TRBJ2-1; d_gene: .; abundance: .; v_gene: TRBV11-1; CDR3nt: TGTGCCAGCAGGTCTAGACGCAACAATGAGCAGTTCTTC; CDR3aa: CASRSRRNNEQFF
j_gene: TRBJ2-3; d_gene: TRBD1; abundance: few; v_gene: TRBV7-9; CDR3nt: TGTGCCAGCCCCTCCCCGACAGGGGGGGTCGGGGATACGCAGTATTTT; CDR3aa: CASPSPTGGVGDTQYF
j_gene: TRBJ1-6; d_gene: .; abundance: few; v_gene: TRBV6-2/TRBV6-3; CDR3nt: TGTGCCAGCAGCCGACCGGGACGGTATAATTCACCCCTCCACTTT; CDR3aa: CASSRPGRYNSPLHF
j_gene: TRBJ1-5; d_gene: .; abundance: .; v_gene: TRBV2; CDR3nt: TGTGCCAGCAGTGTTGCTGGGATGGGATCCCCGCTCAATCAGCCCCAGCATTTT; CDR3aa: CASSVAGMGSPLNQPQHF
j_gene: TRBJ2-1; d_gene: TRBD2; abundance: many; v_gene: TRBV14; CDR3nt: TGTGCCAGCAGCCAAGGACTAGCGGGAGTAGGAGAGCAGTTCTTC; CDR3aa: CASSQGLAGVGEQFF
j_gene: TRBJ2-7; d_gene: TRBD2; abundance: .; v_gene: TRBV7-8; CDR3nt: TGTGCCAGCAGAGGGACTAGCGGTTACTACGAGCAGTACTTC; CDR3aa: CASRGTSGYYEQYF
j_gene: TRBJ2-3; d_gene: TRBD2; abundance: many; v_gene: TRBV4-2; CDR3nt: TGTGCCAGCAGCCAAGTACCAGCGGGAGGAGCAGATACGCAGTATTTT; CDR3aa: CASSQVPAGGADTQYF
j_gene: TRBJ2-5; d_gene: .; abundance: few; v_gene: TRBV7-8; CDR3nt: TGTGCCAGCAGCTCCCCTTATGGGCGGGAGACCCAGTACTTC; CDR3aa: CASSSPYGRETQYF
j_gene: TRBJ2-1; d_gene: .; abundance: few; v_gene: TRBV20-1; CDR3nt: TGCAGTGCTAGAGATCCTAGGAGTACCTACAATGAGCAGTTCTTC; CDR3aa: CSARDPRSTYNEQFF
j_gene: TRBJ2-2; d_gene: .; abundance: many; v_gene: TRBV27; CDR3nt: TGTGCCAGCAGTTTCCGTGGATCCGGGGAGCTGTTTTTT; CDR3aa: CASSFRGSGELFF
j_gene: TRBJ2-7; d_gene: .; abundance: many; v_gene: TRBV11-2; CDR3nt: TGTGCCAGCAGCTTTCAACCGGGGCACTACGAGCAGTACTTC; CDR3aa: CASSFQPGHYEQYF
j_gene: TRBJ1-2; d_gene: .; abundance: .; v_gene: TRBV3-1; CDR3nt: TGTGCCAGCAGCCACAGGGGTAAAGGCGGCTACACCTTC; CDR3aa: CASSHRGKGGYTF
j_gene: TRBJ1-1; d_gene: .; abundance: .; v_gene: TRBV5-1; CDR3nt: TGCGCCAGCAGCTTGCTAGGGGCTCAGGGCACTGAAGCTTTCTTT; CDR3aa: CASSLLGAQGTEAFF
j_gene: TRBJ2-3; d_gene: TRBD1; abundance: many; v_gene: TRBV11-2; CDR3nt: TGTGCCAGCAGCTTAGATCCCGACAGGGGGGGGTTTCTCTCTGCAGATACGCAGTATTTT; CDR3aa: CASSLDPDRGGFLSADTQYF